A selection of T cell receptor beta chains follows, all from one sample in a study of siplizumab effects on memory and regulatory T cells. Profiling relied on immunoSEQ multiplex PCR, and the TCRdb table lists in-frame clones only, not all of them. In the table there are tens of thousands of clones, 70% to 90% of which are singletons. Specimen: memory CD4+ T cells sorted from blood. All receptors derive from a human donor in good health. Each CDR3 is given without its conserved first and last residue.

V gene	CDR3 protein
TRBV28	ASSYPPQDTDTQY
TRBV2	ASSVDKAGLRAF
TRBV18	ASSAGTRQNTGELF
TRBV5-1	ASSGQGQGGTEAF
TRBV19	ASFPGQGPLSGELF
TRBV5-1	ASSLYGGSMDNYGYT
TRBV2	ASSDRVYGYT
TRBV19	ASSIDLSRTGLAYGYT
TRBV10-3	AISEPGVGAF
TRBV5-6	ASSHKETQY
TRBV7-6	ASSSAQGREQY
TRBV5-8	ASSVNWSGNGYT
TRBV5-1	ASSLGIGLAGNNEQF
TRBV30	AWIAGFTEAF
TRBV6-5	ASSYTGGGTEAF
TRBV11-2	ASSPTDRGIRNIQY
TRBV10-1	ASSERRDGDTQY
TRBV30	AWSVGGQGRAELY
TRBV28	ASSLKVRQISYEQY
TRBV6-5	ASSPTLAGGPKQY
TRBV6-1	ASIDRGLSS
TRBV5-1	ASSLADRELNEKLF
TRBV7-6	ASRQTSGSYEQY
TRBV6-1	ASKYHSGTDTQY
TRBV5-6	ASSGTFMYGYT
TRBV6-5	TSSYFGNTEAF
TRBV12-5	ASGFPSQGNTEAF
TRBV19	ARNPTGQVHYNSPLH
TRBV21-1	ASSRKGGEQF
TRBV27	ASSLSPTGHMNTEAF
TRBV2	ASSVLRGREGYT
TRBV6-6	ASRGGREVYEQY
TRBV19	ASSIYDSYEQY
TRBV27	ASSWAGPGTEAF
TRBV10-3	AISESGHSNQPQH
TRBV18	ASSPFDSSSGNTIY
TRBV18	ASSPPGLAGGVGELF
TRBV7-2	ASTPGQGIGYT
TRBV7-3	ASSPGQISSYNEQF
TRBV29-1	SVESQGRETQY